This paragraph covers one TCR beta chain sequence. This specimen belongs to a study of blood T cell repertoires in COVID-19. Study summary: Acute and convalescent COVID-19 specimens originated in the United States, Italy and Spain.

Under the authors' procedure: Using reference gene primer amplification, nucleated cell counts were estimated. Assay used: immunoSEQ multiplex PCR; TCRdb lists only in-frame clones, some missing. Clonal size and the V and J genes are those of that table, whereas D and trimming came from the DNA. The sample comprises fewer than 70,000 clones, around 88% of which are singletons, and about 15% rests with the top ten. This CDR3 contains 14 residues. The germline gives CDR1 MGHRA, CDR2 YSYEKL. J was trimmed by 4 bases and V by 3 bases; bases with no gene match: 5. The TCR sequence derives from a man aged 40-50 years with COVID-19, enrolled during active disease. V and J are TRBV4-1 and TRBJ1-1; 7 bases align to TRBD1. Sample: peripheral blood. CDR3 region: CASSHTGVATEAFF. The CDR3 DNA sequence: TGCGCCAGCAGCCATACAGGGGTGGCCACTGAAGCTTTCTTT.